This TCR beta chain was documented in a study of molecular identifiers for immune sequencing clone quantification. The CDR3 consists of 15 residues. Germline V gives CDR1 SNHLY, CDR2 FYNNEI. J gave up 1 base and V 3 bases, and 6 bases lay outside the gene matches. TCRdb re-called the PCR reads through MiXCR, storing one row per CDR3 protein. The sample lists 600,000 to 650,000 distinct CDR3 sequences, 15% to 20% occurring once. This clonotype was seen ten or more times. Sequencing was carried out using naive CD8+ T cells from blood, with Jurkat cell RNA spiked in. Subset given: FACS-sorted CD8+CD4-CCR7+CD45RA+ naive T cells. The chain joins TRBV2 to TRBJ2-7, with TRBD2 matching over 7 bases. The receptor was isolated from a human donor in good health. Some libraries in this study had Jurkat cell RNA spiked in. Here the CDR3 reads CASSEVWGGSYEQYF. The CDR3, as DNA: TGTGCCAGCAGTGAGGTTTGGGGGGGTTCCTACGAGCAGTACTTC.